This T cell receptor beta chain is from a study of blood T cell repertoires in COVID-19. This CDR3 is built from 12 residues. Germline CDR1 is SNHLY and CDR2 is FYNNEI. V lost 1 base, J lost 11 bases, and 9 bases lay in between. As originally analysed: Estimation of nucleated cell counts was performed using reference gene primer amplification. TCRdb's copy holds only in-frame clones and misses some; the assay was immunoSEQ multiplex PCR. The V and J calls and clone size were taken over from that table, and D and trimming were inferred from the DNA. This sample yields 85,000 to 100,000 clones, of which 65% to 85% are seen a single time; 17% belongs to the top ten.

The chain links TRBV2 to TRBJ1-5; D unresolved. The sample taken for sequencing was peripheral blood. The sequence was obtained from a woman aged 55-75 years with acute or convalescent COVID-19. This chain's CDR3 is CASSEERGSQHF. In DNA, the CDR3 is TGTGCCAGCAGTGAAGAACGAGGGTCCCAGCATTTT.